One and the same sample provided the 30 T cell receptor beta chains below, sequenced in a study of blood T cell repertoires in COVID-19. Sequencing was performed with immunoSEQ multiplex PCR; in TCRdb, only in-frame clones are kept and a portion is missing. The table shows about 69,000 clones, with over 75% occurring only once. Specimen: peripheral blood. Receptor source: a man older than 75 with acute or convalescent COVID-19.

The chain combines TRBV19 with TRBJ1-5; D unclear. CDR3 length: 15 amino acids. Germline lookup yields CDR1 LNHDA and CDR2 SQIVND (reference sequence). The ends were cut back, 8 bases at V and 3 bases at J, with 17 bases in the middle. As DNA, the CDR3 is TGTGCCAGTGGTAGTTCTGAAAGAGTCAATCAGCCCCAGCATTTT. Translating gives CASGSSERVNQPQHF.

The CDR3 loop is CASSLRQGADTQYF. The CDR3 DNA reads as TGTGCCAGCAGTTTACGACAGGGGGCGGATACGCAGTATTTT. The chain links TRBV28 to TRBJ2-3, with TRBD1 identical over 10 bases. Germline V gene data show CDR1 as MDHEN and CDR2 as SYDVKM. Trimming removed 2 bases from V and 6 bases from J; junction bases left unmatched: 2. The CDR3 is 14 amino acids.

V and J are TRBV19 and TRBJ2-7, with 9 bases lining up with TRBD2. Losses at the gene ends were 7 bases for V and 4 bases for J; bases not matched to a gene: 5. Germline CDR1 and CDR2: LNHDA and SQIVND (reference sequence). This CDR3 is 13 amino acids long. This chain's CDR3 is CASKSAGGYEQYF. DNA of the CDR3: TGTGCCAGTAAGTCAGCGGGGGGTTACGAGCAGTACTTC.

This sequence joins TRBV5-1 and TRBJ2-5; possible D gene TRBD1, 5 bases. The CDR3 spans 15 residues. Between the trimmed V and J ends, which lost 4 bases and 1 base, there was a span of 14 bases. The germline CDR1 and CDR2 sequences are SGHRS and YFSETQ. CDR3 sequence (DNA): TGCGCCAGCAGCCCCTCGGTAGGGGCCCAAGAGACCCAGTACTTC. Translation gives CASSPSVGAQETQYF.

This clone has a handful of counts. The V call is TRBV5-8, the J call TRBJ1-5, with 10 bases fitting TRBD1. Germline trimming cut 4 bases from V and 2 bases from J; bases unmatched to any gene: 6. From germline, CDR1 is SGHTS and CDR2 YDEGEE. The CDR3 runs 16 residues. CDR3 coding DNA: TGTGCCAGCAGCAGCAGACAGGGGGCAGGCAATCAGCCCCAGCATTTT. Its translation: CASSSRQGAGNQPQHF.

The chain uses TRBV7-2 and TRBJ2-7, with D perhaps matching TRBD1 (6 bases). Germline V gene lookup returns CDR1 SGHTA and CDR2 FQGNSA. The CDR3 has 13 amino acids. Trimming cost V 5 bases and J 1 base, with 9 bases left between them. The chain's CDR3 is CASSVTGSYEQYF. The CDR3 region has the DNA TGTGCCAGCAGCGTGACAGGATCCTACGAGCAGTACTTC.

This sequence joins TRBV11-3 and TRBJ2-2; 10 bases fit TRBD2. The CDR3 is 17 amino acids. Germline V gene lookup returns CDR1 SGHNT and CDR2 YENEEA. The J segment lost 6 bases and the V segment lost 0 bases, leaving 7 bases of the junction unmatched. The CDR3 sequence is CASSLDTPSGRSGELFF. In DNA form, the CDR3 reads TGTGCCAGCAGCTTAGATACCCCTAGCGGGAGATCCGGGGAGCTGTTTTTT.

V usage is TRBV7-9 and J usage is TRBJ2-3; 7 positions agree with TRBD1. CDR3 length equals 15 residues. V gave up 6 bases and J gave up 5 bases; unmatched junction bases: 11. Germline V lookup: CDR1 SEHNR, CDR2 FQNEAQ (reference sequence). CDR3 residues: CASRRKRGPGDTQYF. The CDR3 nucleotides are TGTGCCAGCAGGAGAAAGAGGGGGCCCGGAGATACGCAGTATTTT.

This chain uses TRBV6-2 or TRBV6-3 with TRBJ2-7; maybe TRBD2 (6 bases). Trimming took off 6 bases at V and 2 bases at J, with 14 bases between the two ends. Germline-derived CDR1 and CDR2 are MNHEY and SVGEGT. This CDR3 has 14 residues. The CDR3 DNA is TGTGCCAGCAGCCCCCGTGGAGGGACCTACGAGCAGTACTTC. This translates into CASSPRGGTYEQYF.

J is TRBJ1-6 and V is TRBV2; D is undetermined. This CDR3 has 13 residues. V was clipped by 3 bases and J by 7 bases, with 7 bases between them. CDR1 is SNHLY, CDR2 FYNNEI, per germline. The CDR3 sequence: CASSDRWNSPLHF. CDR3 nucleotide sequence: TGTGCCAGCAGTGACAGGTGGAATTCACCCCTCCACTTT. The whole variable domain, filled in from reference TRBV2 and TRBJ1-6, reads EPEVTQTPSHQVTQMGQEVILRCVPISNHLYFYWYRQILGQKVEFLVSFYNNEISEKSEIFDDQFSVERPDGSNFTLKIRSTKLEDSAMYFCASSDRWNSPLHFGNGTRLTVT.

The chain combines TRBV7-2 with TRBJ1-1; TRBD1 matches at 7 bases. Trimming at V came to 5 bases and at J to 8 bases, leaving 11 bases not matched to a gene. Germline V lookup: CDR1 SGHTA, CDR2 FQGNSA. This CDR3 spans 14 amino acids. In DNA, the CDR3 is TGTGCCAGCAGCCGGGGACAGCCATTGGGCGAAGCTTTCTTT. It yields the protein CASSRGQPLGEAFF.

CDR3 region: CASSTRQGVGTEAFF. DNA of the CDR3: TGCGCCAGCAGCACCCGACAGGGTGTCGGCACTGAAGCTTTCTTT. The chain carries TRBV5-1 and TRBJ1-1; 7 bases are shared with TRBD1. The ends lost 4 bases at V and 4 bases at J; junction bases unmatched: 10. The germline V gene encodes CDR1 SGHRS and CDR2 YFSETQ. CDR3 size: 15 residues. Full variable domain (missing parts from reference TRBV5-1 and TRBJ1-1): KAGVTQTPRYLIKTRGQQVTLSCSPISGHRSVSWYQQTPGQGLQFLFEYFSETQRNKGNFPGRFSGRQFSNSRSEMNVSTLELGDSALYLCASSTRQGVGTEAFFGQGTRLTVV.

The V and J genes are TRBV5-1 and TRBJ1-1; 9 bases line up with TRBD1. Germline assignment: CDR1 SGHRS and CDR2 YFSETQ. V dropped 3 bases and J dropped 4; count of bases not matched to a gene: 4. CDR3 size: 14 residues. The CDR3 is CASSWGQGGTEAFF. The DNA for the CDR3 is TGCGCCAGCAGCTGGGGACAGGGTGGCACTGAAGCTTTCTTT. The whole variable domain, remainder taken from reference TRBV5-1 and TRBJ1-1, is KAGVTQTPRYLIKTRGQQVTLSCSPISGHRSVSWYQQTPGQGLQFLFEYFSETQRNKGNFPGRFSGRQFSNSRSEMNVSTLELGDSALYLCASSWGQGGTEAFFGQGTRLTVV.

This clone turned up a few times. The V call is TRBV29-1, the J call TRBJ1-1, with 7 bases fitting TRBD1. V trimming: 7 bases; J trimming: 3 bases; junction bases outside the gene matches: 8. Germline V gene sequence: CDR1 SQVTM, CDR2 ANQGSEA. The CDR3 length is 13 residues. The chain's CDR3 is CSAVGQVDTEAFF. The CDR3 DNA is TGCAGCGCTGTTGGACAGGTGGACACTGAAGCTTTCTTT.

The chain employs TRBV19 and TRBJ2-7, with 8 bases fitting TRBD2. This CDR3 has 13 residues. V shed 4 bases, J shed 4 bases, and the junction held 3 bases outside the gene matches. The germline CDR1 and CDR2 sequences are LNHDA and SQIVND (reference sequence). CDR3 amino acids: CASSNGREYEQYF. The CDR3 DNA is TGTGCCAGTAGTAACGGGAGGGAGTACGAGCAGTACTTC.

The chain uses TRBV5-4 and TRBJ2-1; 8 bases are shared with TRBD2. Trimming removed 5 bases from V and 13 bases from J; junction bases left unmatched: 8. Germline V gives CDR1 SGHNT, CDR2 YYREEE (reference sequence). The length of the CDR3 is 12 residues. CDR3 in DNA: TGTGCCAGCAGAGCAAGCGGGAGCGTTCAGTTCTTC. This encodes CASRASGSVQFF. The full variable domain, its missing parts supplied by reference TRBV5-4 and TRBJ2-1, is ETGVTQSPTHLIKTRGQQVTLRCSSQSGHNTVSWYQQALGQGPQFIFQYYREEENGRGNFPPRFSGLQFPNYSSELNVNALELDDSALYLCASRASGSVQFFGPGTRLTVL.

This chain links TRBV9 with TRBJ2-7; the match to TRBD1 covers 9 bases. Germline lookup yields CDR1 SGDLS and CDR2 YYNGEE. There are 15 residues in the CDR3. Trimming at V came to 3 bases and at J to 3 bases, leaving 7 bases not matched to a gene. For the CDR3, the DNA is TGTGCCAGCAGCGCAACCGGGACAGGGCACTACGAGCAGTACTTC. Its protein is CASSATGTGHYEQYF.

V and J are TRBV6-5 and TRBJ2-5, with TRBD2 matching 7 bases. Germline-derived CDR1 and CDR2 are MNHEY and SVGAGI. V lost 0 bases and J lost 3; bases outside the gene matches: 4. The CDR3 is 15 residues long. CDR3 nucleotide sequence: TGTGCCAGCAGTTACTCGCCTAGCGGCAAAGAGACCCAGTACTTC. It encodes CASSYSPSGKETQYF.

The chain recombines TRBV6-6 with TRBJ2-1, with TRBD2 as a possible D gene (5 bases). In germline, CDR1 is MNHNY, CDR2 SVGAGI (reference sequence). V was cut by 4 bases and J by 4 bases, with 8 bases left in between. This CDR3 has 13 amino acids. CDR3 sequence reads: CASSSTGYNEQFF. The CDR3 bases are TGTGCCAGCAGTTCGACGGGATACAATGAGCAGTTCTTC.

This clone was detected once. The rearrangement joins TRBV4-3 to TRBJ2-3; perhaps TRBD2 as D (5 bases). Trimming shortened V by 5 bases and J by 3 bases, and 15 bases separated the two germline ends. Germline V lookup: CDR1 LGHNA, CDR2 YSLEER. The CDR3 covers 15 residues. CDR3 amino acids: CASSFSGVLTDTQYF. The DNA of the CDR3 is TGCGCCAGCAGCTTCAGCGGCGTTTTGACAGATACGCAGTATTTT.

The rearrangement joins TRBV19 to TRBJ1-1, with 7 bases matching TRBD1. This CDR3 contains 15 residues. The J segment lost 10 bases and the V segment lost 6 bases, leaving 17 bases of the junction unmatched. In germline, CDR1 is LNHDA, CDR2 SQIVND (reference sequence). The CDR3 DNA reads as TGTGCCAGTAGAATCACAGGGGAGTTATTGGAGGGAGCTTTCTTT. It yields the protein CASRITGELLEGAFF. The entire variable domain, with the rest obtained from reference TRBV19 and TRBJ1-1, is as follows: DGGITQSPKYLFRKEGQNVTLSCEQNLNHDAMYWYRQDPGQGLRLIYYSQIVNDFQKGDIAEGYSVSREKKESFPLTVTSAQKNPTAFYLCASRITGELLEGAFFGQGTRLTVV.

The chain links TRBV9 to TRBJ1-3; D is uncertain. Trimming removed 0 bases at V and 4 bases at J, with 11 bases between. Germline CDR1 is SGDLS and CDR2 is YYNGEE. This CDR3 is built from 15 residues. CDR3 sequence (DNA): TGTGCCAGCAGCGTAGGGGAGGAGGCGGGAAACACCATATATTTT. Its translation is CASSVGEEAGNTIYF.

V gene TRBV27 combines with J gene TRBJ1-6; D is possibly TRBD1 (6 bases). V was shortened by 8 bases and J by 0 bases, with 17 bases between the two germline ends. Per the germline V gene, CDR1 is MNHEY and CDR2 is SMNVEV (reference sequence). This CDR3 comprises 17 residues. CDR3 nucleotide sequence: TGTGCCAGCGGTCCCATTCCAGGGGTCTCCTATAATTCACCCCTCCACTTT. Protein product: CASGPIPGVSYNSPLHF.

V is TRBV2 and J is TRBJ1-6; D remains ambiguous. The CDR3 contains 13 residues. With 7 bases removed from V and 5 bases from J, the gap between germline ends came to 9 bases. CDR1 is SNHLY, CDR2 FYNNEI, per germline. This CDR3 is CASKSQDNSPLHF. As DNA, the CDR3 is TGTGCCAGCAAGTCCCAGGATAATTCACCCCTCCACTTT. The whole variable domain, filled in from reference TRBV2 and TRBJ1-6, reads EPEVTQTPSHQVTQMGQEVILRCVPISNHLYFYWYRQILGQKVEFLVSFYNNEISEKSEIFDDQFSVERPDGSNFTLKIRSTKLEDSAMYFCASKSQDNSPLHFGNGTRLTVT.

Remarks on this clone: The junction departs from the called germline gene at one end, perhaps through a read error. CDR3 in DNA: TGTGCCAGCTCGGCAGGGGGACAGGGTTCCCTCTTT. Amino acids: CASSAGGQGSLF. The rearrangement uses TRBV18 and TRBJ1-1, with 9 bases lining up with TRBD1. This CDR3 comprises 12 residues. Germline assignment: CDR1 KGHSH and CDR2 LQKENI.

In this sample, this clone turned up once. The J gene is TRBJ1-2, the V gene TRBV7-8, with D uncertain. Germline lookup yields CDR1 SGHVS and CDR2 FQNEAQ. With 0 bases removed from V and 4 bases from J, the gap between germline ends came to 9 bases. This CDR3 contains 14 residues. CDR3 sequence: CASSLAGSIYGYTF. The CDR3 bases are TGTGCCAGCAGCTTAGCTGGGAGTATCTATGGCTACACCTTC.

The chain carries TRBV19 and TRBJ1-6; D is ambiguous. CDR1 and CDR2 (germline): LNHDA, SQIVND (reference sequence). V lost 4 bases and J lost 12, with 10 bases in between. CDR3 size: 12 residues. DNA for the CDR3: TGTGCCAGTAGTACCCCTCAGAAACCCCTCCACTTT. This sequence encodes CASSTPQKPLHF.

The chain employs TRBV19 and TRBJ2-2; 9 bases are shared with TRBD1. CDR1 and CDR2 (germline): LNHDA, SQIVND (reference sequence). This CDR3 comprises 16 residues. Trimming removed 6 bases from V and 6 bases from J; junction bases left unmatched: 11. The CDR3 loop is CASRSAGTGLSGELFF. CDR3 sequence (DNA): TGTGCCAGTAGATCGGCCGGGACAGGGTTGTCCGGGGAGCTGTTTTTT.

The chain links TRBV9 to TRBJ1-6; the D is unclear. V lost 4 bases and J lost 8, with 10 bases in between. This CDR3 spans 13 amino acids. The germline V gene has CDR1 SGDLS and CDR2 YYNGEE. The CDR3 sequence is CASSLGEHSPLHF. The CDR3 coding sequence is TGTGCCAGCAGCCTAGGAGAGCATTCACCCCTCCACTTT.

The V call is TRBV4-1, the J call TRBJ1-2; 7 nucleotides match TRBD1. V shed 2 bases and J 0 bases; nucleotides not matched to a gene: 3. CDR1 is MGHRA, CDR2 YSYEKL, per germline. The CDR3 totals 15 residues. For the CDR3, the DNA is TGCGCCAGCAGCCAACAGGGGACAGCTAACTATGGCTACACCTTC. Protein sequence: CASSQQGTANYGYTF.